The 15 T cell receptor beta chains presented below share a single source sample, sequenced in a study of blood T cell repertoires in COVID-19. TCRdb keeps only in-frame clones here, not all; method: immunoSEQ multiplex PCR. The repertoire holds 25,000 or so clones, with around 90% as singletons. The sample taken for sequencing was peripheral blood. The receptors come from a woman aged 45-59 years with active COVID-19.

The V call is TRBV3-1 (or the pseudogene TRBV3-2), the J call TRBJ2-1, with D unresolved. This CDR3 region has 11 residues. V lost 1 base and J lost 9, with 4 bases in between. Per the germline V gene, CDR1 is LGHDT and CDR2 is YNNKEL (reference sequence). Written as DNA, the CDR3 is TGTGCCAGCAGCCAAGGAGGTGAGCAGTTCTTC. Its translation is CASSQGGEQFF.

This chain uses TRBV21-1 with TRBJ1-5; TRBD1 reflects the table's D call only, with no check against the DNA. TRBV21-1 is flagged as a pseudogene. The CDR3 is made up of 16 amino acids. The CDR3 sequence is CASSKRGQEPDQPQHF. CDR3 in DNA: TGTGCCAGCAGCAAAAGGGGACAGGAGCCTGATCAGCCCCAGCATTTT.

The J gene is TRBJ1-2, the V gene TRBV6-5, with 8 positions matching TRBD1. In germline, CDR1 is MNHEY, CDR2 SVGAGI. The CDR3 loop spans 13 amino acids. The ends lost 6 bases at V and 8 bases at J; junction bases unmatched: 8. Here the CDR3 DNA reads TGTGCCAGCAGGCGGACAGGGACGGAGGGCTACACCTTC. This gives the protein CASRRTGTEGYTF.

This chain links TRBV4-1 with TRBJ1-2; D not certain. Germline CDR1 and CDR2: MGHRA and YSYEKL. CDR3 length: 13 amino acids. V lost 4 bases, J lost 1 base, and 7 bases lay in between. CDR3 DNA sequence: TGCGCCAGCAGCCTCACACGTAACTATGGCTACACCTTC. This encodes CASSLTRNYGYTF.

This clone was seen only a few times. This rearrangement joins TRBV7-9 to TRBJ2-7; 9 nucleotides match TRBD1. V shed 5 bases and J 6 bases; nucleotides not matched to a gene: 5. The CDR3 consists of 13 residues. Germline CDR1 SEHNR, CDR2 FQNEAQ (reference sequence). CDR3 nucleotides: TGTGCCAGCAGCCCAGGGACAGGGCTCGAGCAGTACTTC. This codes for CASSPGTGLEQYF.

This clone was seen only once. The rearrangement joins TRBV9 to TRBJ2-1; perhaps TRBD1 as D (5 bases). Germline values: CDR1 SGDLS, CDR2 YYNGEE. Deletions cut 3 bases from V and 2 bases from J, with 12 bases between. The CDR3 runs 15 residues. The CDR3 sequence is CASSAGSPPYNEQFF. CDR3 nucleotides: TGTGCCAGCAGCGCAGGGTCCCCACCCTACAATGAGCAGTTCTTC.

V usage is TRBV11-2 and J usage is TRBJ2-1, with D possibly being TRBD1 (6 bases). Deletions cut 2 bases from V and 1 base from J, with 9 bases between. This CDR3 contains 15 residues. Germline V lookup: CDR1 SGHAT, CDR2 FQNNGV. DNA of the CDR3: TGTGCCAGCAGCTTACGACAGGCATCCTACAATGAGCAGTTCTTC. The encoded protein is CASSLRQASYNEQFF.

The V and J genes are TRBV9 and TRBJ2-7, with D tentatively TRBD2 (5 bases). The ends were cut back, 0 bases at V and 3 bases at J, with 10 bases in the middle. Germline V gene sequence: CDR1 SGDLS, CDR2 YYNGEE. This CDR3 has 14 amino acids. CDR3 region: CASSVALEGYEQYF. The CDR3 nucleotides are TGTGCCAGCAGCGTAGCCTTAGAGGGCTACGAGCAGTACTTC.

This clone appeared once. The CDR3 DNA reads TGTGCCAGCAGCTTGGGGTACAGGGTAGGCACAGATACGCAGTATTTT. Protein product: CASSLGYRVGTDTQYF. This chain links TRBV5-8 with TRBJ2-3; D is possibly TRBD1 (6 bases). The CDR3 runs 16 residues. Between the trimmed V and J ends, which lost 0 bases and 1 base, there was a span of 12 bases. Germline V gives CDR1 SGHTS, CDR2 YDEGEE.

The V and J genes are TRBV19 and TRBJ2-4, with 7 positions matching TRBD2. The J segment lost 8 bases and the V segment lost 5 bases, leaving 9 bases of the junction unmatched. Germline CDR1 and CDR2: LNHDA and SQIVND (reference sequence). The CDR3 loop spans 14 amino acids. DNA of the CDR3: TGTGCCAGTAGTCCCCGACTAGCTGGGGACATTCAGTACTTC. Residues: CASSPRLAGDIQYF.

This clone was seen only once. The gene calls are TRBV2 and TRBJ1-2; a weak D match, TRBD1 (6 bases). CDR1 is SNHLY and CDR2 is FYNNEI in the germline V gene. The CDR3 runs to 14 residues. V shed 6 bases and J shed 4 bases, with 15 bases lying between them. The CDR3 reads CASRDHRDPYGYTF. The CDR3 DNA is TGTGCCAGCAGGGACCACAGGGACCCCTATGGCTACACCTTC.

This clone was observed a single time. The rearrangement joins TRBV7-3 to TRBJ2-1; TRBD2 matches at 15 bases. The CDR3 runs to 19 residues. CDR1 and CDR2 from the germline V gene are SGHTA and FQGTGA. Unmatched junction bases numbered 12, after V lost 2 bases and J lost 7 bases. CDR3 sequence reads: CASSLASTGTSGRRNEQFF. The DNA for the CDR3 is TGTGCCAGCAGCTTAGCCAGTACTGGGACTAGCGGGAGGAGGAATGAGCAGTTCTTC.

The chain joins TRBV5-1 to TRBJ2-5, with 7 positions matching TRBD2. The germline CDR1 and CDR2 sequences are SGHRS and YFSETQ. V gave up 5 bases and J gave up 5 bases; unmatched junction bases: 12. The CDR3 is 15 amino acids. The CDR3 DNA follows: TGCGCCAGCAGGTTCGGGCGGGAGTTGTGGGAGACCCAGTACTTC. It is translated as CASRFGRELWETQYF.

V gene TRBV7-9 combines with J gene TRBJ2-5; D uncertain. This CDR3 contains 13 residues. The germline V and J ends were trimmed by 2 bases and 7 bases, with 11 bases remaining between them. The V gene's germline CDR1 is SEHNR and CDR2 FQNEAQ (reference sequence). For the CDR3, the DNA is TGTGCCAGCAGCTTAAAGGATCCAGGGACCCAGTACTTC. It codes for CASSLKDPGTQYF.

This chain uses TRBV19 with TRBJ1-1; TRBD1 matches at 12 bases. Germline V gene data show CDR1 as LNHDA and CDR2 as SQIVND (reference sequence). The ends lost 4 bases at V and 2 bases at J; junction bases unmatched: 8. The CDR3 loop spans 17 amino acids. The chain's CDR3 is CASSSPPGTGGNTEAFF. CDR3 nucleotide sequence: TGTGCCAGTAGTAGCCCCCCCGGGACAGGGGGCAACACTGAAGCTTTCTTT.